This record looks at one T cell receptor beta chain sequence and its context. These data originate in a study of CD8 T cells in Susac syndrome. The RNA, about 0.45 to 1 ug, was put through reverse transcription using random hexamers. By means of immunoSEQ multiplex PCR, TCR beta CDR3 spanning 54 Vbeta and 13 Jbeta underwent amplification. MiXCR was run by TCRdb on the immunoSEQ multiplex PCR reads, yielding one entry per CDR3 protein. The repertoire includes around 130,000 distinct CDR3 sequences, roughly 96% of them detected once, and around 0.12% sits in the top ten. Blood CD8+ and CD4+ T cells underwent high-throughput TCR beta sequencing. As controls, healthy donors matched for age and sex were used. Negative isolation yielded the CD8+ and CD4+ T cells, while FACS enriched the TEMRA cells. Looked up from germline, CDR1 is LGHDT and CDR2 is YNNKEL (reference sequence). CDR3 length: 14 residues. V was clipped by 4 bases and J by 2 bases, with 12 bases between them.

The TCR comes from a human donor in good health. The chain is built from TRBV3-1 and TRBJ2-7; either TRBD1 or TRBD2 may supply D (5 bases each). The specimen was CD4+ T cells from PBMCs. The chain's CDR3 is CASSRDGLTYEQYF. In DNA, the CDR3 is TGTGCCAGCAGCCGGGACGGTCTAACCTACGAGCAGTACTTC.